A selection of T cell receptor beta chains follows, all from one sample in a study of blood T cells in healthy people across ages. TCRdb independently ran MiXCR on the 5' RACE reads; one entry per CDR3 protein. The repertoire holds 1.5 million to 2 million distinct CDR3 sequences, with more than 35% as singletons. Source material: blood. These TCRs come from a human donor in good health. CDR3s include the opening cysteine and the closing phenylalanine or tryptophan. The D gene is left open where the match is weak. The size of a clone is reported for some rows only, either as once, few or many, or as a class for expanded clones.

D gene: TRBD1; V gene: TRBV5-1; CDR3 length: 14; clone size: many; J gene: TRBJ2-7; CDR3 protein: CASRGQVSSYEQYF; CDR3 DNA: TGTGCCAGCAGGGGGCAGGTGTCCTCATACGAGCAGTACTTC
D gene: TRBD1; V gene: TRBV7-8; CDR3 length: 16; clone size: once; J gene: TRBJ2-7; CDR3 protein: CASSPRTGGSYNEQYF; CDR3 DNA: TGTGCCAGCAGCCCTCGGACAGGGGGATCTTACAATGAGCAGTACTTC
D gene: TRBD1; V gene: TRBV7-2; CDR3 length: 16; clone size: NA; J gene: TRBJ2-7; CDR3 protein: CASSPSGQGARYEQYF; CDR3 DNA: TGTGCCAGCAGCCCATCGGGACAGGGGGCTAGGTACGAGCAGTACTTC
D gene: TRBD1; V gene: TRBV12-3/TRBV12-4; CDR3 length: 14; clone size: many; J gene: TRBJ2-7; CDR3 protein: CASRSQGSSYEQYF; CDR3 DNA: TGTGCCAGCAGGTCACAGGGGTCGTCCTACGAGCAGTACTTC
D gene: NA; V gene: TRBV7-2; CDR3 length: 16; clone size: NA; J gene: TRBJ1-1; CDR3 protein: CASSLFGDRSNTEAFF; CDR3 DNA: TGTGCCAGCAGCTTATTTGGAGACAGATCGAACACTGAAGCTTTCTTT
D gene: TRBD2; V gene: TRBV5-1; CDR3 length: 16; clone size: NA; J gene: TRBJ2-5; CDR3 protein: CASSMGAGGAYETQYF; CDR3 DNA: TGCGCCAGCAGCATGGGGGCCGGGGGGGCCTACGAGACCCAGTACTTC
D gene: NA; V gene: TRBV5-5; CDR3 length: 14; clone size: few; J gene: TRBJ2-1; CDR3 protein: CASSWALGGNEQFF; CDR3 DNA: TGTGCCAGCAGCTGGGCCTTAGGTGGGAATGAGCAGTTCTTC
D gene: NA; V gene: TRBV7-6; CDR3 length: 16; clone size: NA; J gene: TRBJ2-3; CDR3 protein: CASSLVESRGTDTQYF; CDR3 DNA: TGTGCCAGCAGCTTAGTTGAGAGTCGCGGCACAGATACGCAGTATTTT
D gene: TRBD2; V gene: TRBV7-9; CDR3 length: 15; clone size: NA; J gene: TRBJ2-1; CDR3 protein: CASSPAGGNDREQFF; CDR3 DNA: TGTGCCAGCAGCCCAGCGGGGGGGAACGATCGTGAGCAGTTCTTC
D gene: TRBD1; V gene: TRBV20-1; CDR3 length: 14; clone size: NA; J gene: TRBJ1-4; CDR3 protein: CSAERVSTGGKLFF; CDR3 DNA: TGCAGTGCTGAGAGGGTGTCTACAGGGGGAAAACTGTTTTTT
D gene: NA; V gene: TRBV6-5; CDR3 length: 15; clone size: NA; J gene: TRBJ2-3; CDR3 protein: CASSLGRWRTDTQYF; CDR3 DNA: TGTGCCAGCAGCTTGGGACGGTGGAGAACAGATACGCAGTATTTT
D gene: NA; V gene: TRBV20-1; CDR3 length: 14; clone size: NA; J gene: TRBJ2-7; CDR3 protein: CSARASGALYEQYF; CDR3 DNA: TGCAGTGCTAGAGCATCGGGGGCTCTCTACGAGCAGTACTTC
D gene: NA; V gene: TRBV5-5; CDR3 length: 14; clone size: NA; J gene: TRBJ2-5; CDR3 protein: CASSLGYGGETQYF; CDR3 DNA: TGTGCCAGCAGCTTGGGGTACGGAGGAGAGACCCAGTACTTC
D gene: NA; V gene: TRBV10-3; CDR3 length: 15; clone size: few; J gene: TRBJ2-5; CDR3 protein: CAISDSRGAGETQYF; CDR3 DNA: TGTGCCATCAGTGACTCCAGGGGAGCAGGAGAGACCCAGTACTTC
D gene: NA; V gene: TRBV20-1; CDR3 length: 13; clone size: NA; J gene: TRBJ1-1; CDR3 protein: CSANRDMNTEAFF; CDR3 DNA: TGCAGTGCCAACCGGGATATGAACACTGAAGCTTTCTTT
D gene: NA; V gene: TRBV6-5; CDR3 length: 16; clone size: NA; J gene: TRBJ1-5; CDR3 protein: CASSYSGGASNQPQHF; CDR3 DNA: TGTGCCAGCAGTTACTCAGGGGGGGCCAGCAATCAGCCCCAGCATTTT
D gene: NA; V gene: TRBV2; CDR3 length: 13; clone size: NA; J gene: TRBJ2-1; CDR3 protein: CASSRRTVNEQFF; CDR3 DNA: TGTGCCAGCAGTCGTAGGACAGTCAATGAGCAGTTCTTC
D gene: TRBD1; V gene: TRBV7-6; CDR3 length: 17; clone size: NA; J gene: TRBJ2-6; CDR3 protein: CASSPTGVSSGANVLTF; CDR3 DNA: TGTGCCAGCAGCCCCACAGGGGTCAGCTCTGGGGCCAACGTCCTGACTTTC
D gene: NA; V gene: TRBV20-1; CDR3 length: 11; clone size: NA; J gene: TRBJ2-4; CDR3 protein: CSAEVGDIQYF; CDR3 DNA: TGCAGTGCTGAAGTAGGGGACATTCAGTACTTC
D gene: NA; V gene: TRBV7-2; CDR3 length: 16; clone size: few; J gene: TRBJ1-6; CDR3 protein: CASSPYPSSYNSPLHF; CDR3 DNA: TGTGCCAGCAGCCCCTACCCGAGCTCCTATAATTCACCCCTCCACTTT
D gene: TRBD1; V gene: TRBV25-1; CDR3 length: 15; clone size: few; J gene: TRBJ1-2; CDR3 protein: CASSDQTGGNYGYTF; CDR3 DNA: TGTGCCAGCAGTGATCAGACAGGGGGAAACTATGGCTACACCTTC
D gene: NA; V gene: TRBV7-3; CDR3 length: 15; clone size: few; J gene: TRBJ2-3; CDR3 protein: CASKPDSSNTDTQYF; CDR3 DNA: TGTGCCAGCAAGCCGGACTCCTCGAACACAGATACGCAGTATTTT
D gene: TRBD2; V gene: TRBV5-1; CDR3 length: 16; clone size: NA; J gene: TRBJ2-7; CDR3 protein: CASSWTSGGHSYEQYF; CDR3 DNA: TGCGCCAGCAGCTGGACTAGCGGGGGTCACTCCTACGAGCAGTACTTC
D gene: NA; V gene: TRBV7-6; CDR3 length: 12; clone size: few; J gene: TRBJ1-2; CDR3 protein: CASSLGGGGHTF; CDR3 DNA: TGTGCCAGCAGCTTAGGAGGGGGTGGCCACACCTTC
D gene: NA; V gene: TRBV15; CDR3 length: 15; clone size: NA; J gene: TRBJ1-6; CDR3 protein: CATSIRGGSNSPLHF; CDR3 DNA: TGTGCCACCAGCATTAGAGGAGGCTCGAATTCACCCCTCCACTTT
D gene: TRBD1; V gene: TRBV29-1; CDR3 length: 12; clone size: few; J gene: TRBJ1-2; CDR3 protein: CSAAGQIYGYTF; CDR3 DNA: TGCAGCGCCGCGGGACAGATCTATGGCTACACCTTC
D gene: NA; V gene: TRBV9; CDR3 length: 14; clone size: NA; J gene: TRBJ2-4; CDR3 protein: CASSVESELDIQYF; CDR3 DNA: TGTGCCAGCAGCGTAGAAAGTGAGTTGGACATTCAGTACTTC
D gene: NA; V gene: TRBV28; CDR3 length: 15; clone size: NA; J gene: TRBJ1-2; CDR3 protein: CASRIPARGKGGYTF; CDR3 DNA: TGTGCCAGCCGAATACCGGCTAGGGGCAAGGGTGGCTACACCTTC
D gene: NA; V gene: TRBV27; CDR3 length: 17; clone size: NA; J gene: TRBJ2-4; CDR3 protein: CASSAAGAPIVGHEQYF; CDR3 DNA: TGTGCCAGCAGTGCGGCCGGGGCCCCTATCGTCGGGCATGAGCAGTACTTC
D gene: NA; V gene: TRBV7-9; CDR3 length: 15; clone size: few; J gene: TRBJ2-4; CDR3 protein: CASSQKTAAENIQYF; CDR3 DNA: TGTGCCAGCAGCCAGAAGACTGCGGCCGAGAACATTCAGTACTTC
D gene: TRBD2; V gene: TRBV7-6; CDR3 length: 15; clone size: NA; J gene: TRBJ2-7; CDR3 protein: CASSLGGGAHNEQYF; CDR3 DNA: TGTGCCAGCAGCTTGGGCGGGGGGGCCCACAATGAGCAGTACTTC
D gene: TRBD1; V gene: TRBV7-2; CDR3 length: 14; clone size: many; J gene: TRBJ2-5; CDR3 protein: CASSLQGARETQYF; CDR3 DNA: TGTGCCAGCAGCTTACAGGGGGCCAGAGAGACCCAGTACTTC
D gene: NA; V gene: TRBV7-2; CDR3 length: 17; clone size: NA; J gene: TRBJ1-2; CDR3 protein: CASSLQTRAHSIYGYTF; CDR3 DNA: TGTGCCAGCAGCTTACAGACCAGGGCCCACTCAATTTATGGCTACACCTTC
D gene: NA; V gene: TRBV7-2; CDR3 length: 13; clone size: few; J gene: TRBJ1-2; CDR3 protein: CASSSRWEHGYTF; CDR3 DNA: TGTGCCAGCAGCTCGAGATGGGAACATGGCTACACCTTC
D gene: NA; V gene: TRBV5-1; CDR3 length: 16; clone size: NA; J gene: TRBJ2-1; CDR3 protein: CASSALISDRYNEQCF; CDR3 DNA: TGCGCCAGCAGCGCACTAATCTCGGACAGATACAATGAGCAGTGCTTC
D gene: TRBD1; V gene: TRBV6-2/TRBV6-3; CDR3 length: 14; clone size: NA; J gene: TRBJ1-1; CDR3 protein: CASSEDRVRTEAFF; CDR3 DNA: TGTGCCAGCAGTGAGGACAGGGTTCGAACTGAAGCTTTCTTT
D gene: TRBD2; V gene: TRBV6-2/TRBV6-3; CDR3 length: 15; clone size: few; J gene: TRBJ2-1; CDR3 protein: CASSWAGGPNNEQFF; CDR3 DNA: TGTGCCAGCAGTTGGGCGGGGGGGCCTAACAATGAGCAGTTCTTC
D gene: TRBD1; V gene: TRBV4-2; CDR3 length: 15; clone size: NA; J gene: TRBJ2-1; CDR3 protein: CASSQVVQGNNEQFF; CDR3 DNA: TGTGCCAGCAGCCAAGTCGTACAGGGGAACAATGAGCAGTTCTTC
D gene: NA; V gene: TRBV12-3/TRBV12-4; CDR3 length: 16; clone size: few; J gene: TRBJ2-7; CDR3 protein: CASSPTFRSFSYEQYF; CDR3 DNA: TGTGCCAGCAGTCCCACCTTTCGTAGCTTCTCCTACGAGCAGTACTTC
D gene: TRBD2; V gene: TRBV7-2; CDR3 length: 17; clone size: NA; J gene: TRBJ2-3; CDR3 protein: CASSYSGGGYFTDTQYF; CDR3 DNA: TGTGCCAGCAGTTATAGCGGGGGGGGTTATTTCACAGATACGCAGTATTTT
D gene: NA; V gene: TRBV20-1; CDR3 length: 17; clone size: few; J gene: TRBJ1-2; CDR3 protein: CSAPNRALRGGGYGYTF; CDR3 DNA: TGCAGTGCTCCTAACCGGGCCCTAAGAGGAGGTGGCTATGGCTACACCTTC
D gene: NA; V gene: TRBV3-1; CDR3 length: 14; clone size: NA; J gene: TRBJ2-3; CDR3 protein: CASSHPGRADTQYF; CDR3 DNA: TGTGCCAGCAGCCACCCGGGACGCGCAGATACGCAGTATTTT
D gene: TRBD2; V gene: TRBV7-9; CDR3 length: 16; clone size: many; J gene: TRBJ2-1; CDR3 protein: CASSLRLASGYNEQFF; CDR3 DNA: TGTGCCAGCAGCCTCAGATTAGCTAGCGGATACAATGAGCAGTTCTTC
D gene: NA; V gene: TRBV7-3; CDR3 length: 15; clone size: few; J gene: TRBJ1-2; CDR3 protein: CASSLRAGENYGYTF; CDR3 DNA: TGTGCCAGCAGCTTAAGGGCAGGGGAAAACTATGGCTACACCTTC
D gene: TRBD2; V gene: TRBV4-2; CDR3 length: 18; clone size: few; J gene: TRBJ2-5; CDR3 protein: CASSQEDGSGGPQETQYF; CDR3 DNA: TGTGCCAGCAGCCAAGAAGATGGTAGCGGGGGCCCCCAAGAGACCCAGTACTTC
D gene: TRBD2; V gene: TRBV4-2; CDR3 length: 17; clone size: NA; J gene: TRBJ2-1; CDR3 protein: CASSQEASGSSYNEQFF; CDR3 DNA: TGTGCCAGCAGCCAAGAGGCTAGCGGAAGCTCCTACAATGAGCAGTTCTTC
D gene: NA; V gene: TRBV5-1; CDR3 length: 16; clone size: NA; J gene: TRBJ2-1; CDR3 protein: CASSPAGTILTNEQFF; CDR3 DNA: TGCGCCAGCAGCCCAGCCGGGACAATTCTAACCAATGAGCAGTTCTTC
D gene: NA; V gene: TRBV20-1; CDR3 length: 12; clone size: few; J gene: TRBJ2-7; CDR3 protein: CSGRVSSYEQYF; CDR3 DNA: TGCAGTGGAAGGGTCTCCTCCTACGAGCAGTACTTC
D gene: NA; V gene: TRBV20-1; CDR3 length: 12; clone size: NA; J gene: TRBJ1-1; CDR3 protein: CSARQAITEAFF; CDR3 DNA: TGCAGTGCTAGACAGGCGATCACTGAAGCTTTCTTT
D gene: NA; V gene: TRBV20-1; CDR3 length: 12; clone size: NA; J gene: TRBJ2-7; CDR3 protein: CSASSRADEQYF; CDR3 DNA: TGCAGTGCTAGTTCCAGGGCGGACGAGCAGTACTTC
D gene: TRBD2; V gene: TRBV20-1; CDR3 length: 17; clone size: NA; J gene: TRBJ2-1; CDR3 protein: CSASTSGGVWSYNEQFF; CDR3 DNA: TGCAGTGCGTCGACTAGCGGGGGGGTTTGGTCCTACAATGAGCAGTTCTTC
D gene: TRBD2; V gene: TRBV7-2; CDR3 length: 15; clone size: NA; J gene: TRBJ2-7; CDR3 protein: CASSWSSGGAYEQYF; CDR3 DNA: TGTGCCAGCAGCTGGTCTAGCGGGGGGGCGTACGAGCAGTACTTC
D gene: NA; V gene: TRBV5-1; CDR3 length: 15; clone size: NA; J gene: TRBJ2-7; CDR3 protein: CASSVTTGTMYEQYF; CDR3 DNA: TGCGCCAGCAGCGTGACCACAGGGACAATGTACGAGCAGTACTTC
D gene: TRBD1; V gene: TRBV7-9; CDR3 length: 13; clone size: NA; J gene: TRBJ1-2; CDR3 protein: CASSLLQGAGYTF; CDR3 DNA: TGTGCCAGCAGCTTATTACAGGGGGCTGGCTACACCTTC
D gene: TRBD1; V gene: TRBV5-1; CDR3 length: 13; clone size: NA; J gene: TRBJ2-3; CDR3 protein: CASSFGTDNTQYF; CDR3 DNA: TGCGCCAGCAGCTTCGGGACAGATAATACGCAGTATTTT
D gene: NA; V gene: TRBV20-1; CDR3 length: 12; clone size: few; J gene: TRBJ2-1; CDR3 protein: CSAELSSNEQFF; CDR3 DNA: TGCAGTGCGGAGCTGAGTTCGAATGAGCAGTTCTTC
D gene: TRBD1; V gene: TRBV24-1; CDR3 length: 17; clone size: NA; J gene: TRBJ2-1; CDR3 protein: CATSATDGTGSYNEQFF; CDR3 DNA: TGTGCCACCAGTGCTACGGACGGGACAGGGTCCTACAATGAGCAGTTCTTC
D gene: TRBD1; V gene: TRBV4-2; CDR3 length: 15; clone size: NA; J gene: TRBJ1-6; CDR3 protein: CASSQAGGTNSPLHF; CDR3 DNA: TGTGCCAGCAGCCAAGCAGGGGGTACTAATTCACCCCTCCACTTT
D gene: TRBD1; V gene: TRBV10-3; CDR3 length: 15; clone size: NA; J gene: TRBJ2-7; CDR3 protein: CAISESMGQNYEQYF; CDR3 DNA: TGTGCCATCAGTGAGTCGATGGGACAGAACTACGAGCAGTACTTC